This TCR beta chain emerged from a study of cytomegalovirus exposure and HLA in healthy donors. Study-wide background: From HLA-typed donors, an early data release held approximately 85 million unique TCRs. Of the donors genotyped, several hundred in all, 75% to 85% fell in the Caucasian-associated ancestry cluster.

The donors gave bone marrow, and they were healthy. The CDR3 totals 18 residues. CDR1 and CDR2 (germline): SEHNR, FQNEAQ (reference sequence). Losses at the gene ends were 2 bases for V and 0 bases for J; bases not matched to a gene: 7. Amplification used 60 Vbeta primers and 13 Jbeta primers. The data were produced by immunoSEQ multiplex PCR, yet TCRdb's version contains in-frame clones alone and is incomplete. This table has 150,000 to 200,000 clones, roughly 84% appearing once. The chain couples TRBV7-9 to TRBJ2-4; TRBD1 matches at 10 bases. Sequencing was done on a sample of PBMCs. This TCR came from a man in his forties or fifties in good health and CMV-seropositive. In DNA, the CDR3 is TGTGCCAGCAGCTTAACCCGGGACAGGGGATTAGCCAAAAACATTCAGTACTTC. This gives the protein CASSLTRDRGLAKNIQYF.